These T cell receptor beta chains were read from a single sample in a study of blood T cell repertoires in COVID-19. The repertoire was sequenced with immunoSEQ multiplex PCR; TCRdb's copy has only in-frame clones and lacks some. The sample lists about 68,000 clones, almost 85% occurring once. Material: peripheral blood. Every receptor here comes from a man aged 45-65 years with acute or convalescent COVID-19. CDR3s include the opening cysteine and the closing phenylalanine or tryptophan. A D gene is named only where the DNA matches it firmly. Clone size appears in some rows only: once, few, many, or a class for an expanded clone.

cdr3_nt	cdr3_aa	d_call	v_call	clone_size	j_call
TGCGCCAGCAGCGACCTAGCGGGGGATCACAATGAGCAGTTCTTC	CASSDLAGDHNEQFF	TRBD2	TRBV5-1	NA	TRBJ2-1
TGCGCCAGCAGGAACGGAGAGACCCAGTACTTC	CASRNGETQYF	NA	TRBV5-1	NA	TRBJ2-5
TGTGCCAGCAGTCTGGACAGTCACGGCTCCTACGAGCAGTACTTC	CASSLDSHGSYEQYF	NA	TRBV6-5	NA	TRBJ2-7
TGTGCCTGGACGTGGGGCGGCACAGATACGCAGTATTTT	CAWTWGGTDTQYF	NA	TRBV30	once	TRBJ2-3
TGCAGCGCTAGCCCGGGAGCGGTTTCGCCCTATGGCTACACCTTC	CSASPGAVSPYGYTF	NA	TRBV29-1	NA	TRBJ1-2
TGTGCCAGCGAGACAGGGGCCGGGGCCAACGTCCTGACTTTC	CASETGAGANVLTF	TRBD1	TRBV7-9	NA	TRBJ2-6
TGTGCCACCAGCCAACAAGGGGACTTTGCCTACGAGCAGTACTTC	CATSQQGDFAYEQYF	NA	TRBV15	once	TRBJ2-7
TGTGCCAGCAGCGTTCTAGCGGGGGGTGAGACCCAGTACTTC	CASSVLAGGETQYF	TRBD2	TRBV7-6	NA	TRBJ2-5
TGCAGCGTTGTCGAGGCTCCCACAGATACGCAGTATTTT	CSVVEAPTDTQYF	NA	TRBV29-1	NA	TRBJ2-3
TGCGCCAGCAGAGGGACAGGGACCTATGGCTACACCTTC	CASRGTGTYGYTF	TRBD1	TRBV4-1	NA	TRBJ1-2
TGTGCCAGCAGTTCATATGGCGACAGGACCTCTGGAAACACCATATATTTT	CASSSYGDRTSGNTIYF	NA	TRBV27	few	TRBJ1-3
TGTGCCACCAGTGACCCCACAGGGGTGGGGACCCAGTACTTC	CATSDPTGVGTQYF	TRBD1	TRBV24-1	NA	TRBJ2-5
TGTGCCAGCAGCGACCTACTAGGGAACTACAATGAGCAGTTCTTC	CASSDLLGNYNEQFF	NA	TRBV6-5	NA	TRBJ2-1
TGTGCCTGGAACGGGGGTAGCTCCTACGAGCAGTACTTC	CAWNGGSSYEQYF	NA	TRBV30	NA	TRBJ2-7
TGTGCCTGGAGATTGACAGATTCACCCCTCCACTTT	CAWRLTDSPLHF	NA	TRBV30	NA	TRBJ1-6
TGCGCCAGCAGCTTGTCTACAGGAGATCAAGAGACCCAGTACTTC	CASSLSTGDQETQYF	NA	TRBV5-1	NA	TRBJ2-5
TGTGCCAGCAGTTACTCGAGGGCCGGGGAGCTGTTTTTT	CASSYSRAGELFF	NA	TRBV6-5	NA	TRBJ2-2
TGTGCCAGCAGTGCGGAGGGCGCGGACTATGGCTACACCTTC	CASSAEGADYGYTF	NA	TRBV2	NA	TRBJ1-2
TGTGCCAGCAGTTACTCGCGGGGGCAAGAGACCCAGTACTTC	CASSYSRGQETQYF	TRBD2	TRBV6-5	NA	TRBJ2-5
TGTGCCAGCAGCTTGGGACAGGCTCCCGGGGAGCTGTTTTTT	CASSLGQAPGELFF	NA	TRBV5-6	NA	TRBJ2-2
TGTGCCAGCAGTTCCGTCGGGGAGCCCCTGCCGGCCTCCTTC	CASSSVGEPLPASF	NA	TRBV6-6	NA	TRBJ1-2
TGTGCCAGCAGCTCGGGACTAGCGAGCGAGACCCAGTACTTC	CASSSGLASETQYF	TRBD2	TRBV5-4	NA	TRBJ2-5
TGTGCCAGCAGCCAAATGGCAGGCCAAGAGACCCAGTACTTC	CASSQMAGQETQYF	NA	TRBV3-1/TRBV3-2	NA	TRBJ2-5
TGCGCCAGCAGGGCCGGAGGCGGGGGAGACACAGATACGCAGTATTTT	CASRAGGGGDTDTQYF	TRBD2	TRBV5-1	NA	TRBJ2-3
TGTGCCTGGAGTGTAGGACAGAGGAACACTGAAGCTTTCTTT	CAWSVGQRNTEAFF	NA	TRBV30	NA	TRBJ1-1
TGTGCCAGCAGCTTAGGACAAAATAACTATGGCTACACCTTC	CASSLGQNNYGYTF	NA	TRBV7-2	once	TRBJ1-2
TGTGCCAGCAGCCAAACAGGGGTGGTCCCCTACGAGCAGTACTTC	CASSQTGVVPYEQYF	TRBD1	TRBV28	NA	TRBJ2-7
TGCAGCGTTTGGACAGGCTCCTACGAGCAGTACTTC	CSVWTGSYEQYF	TRBD1	TRBV29-1	once	TRBJ2-7
TGCGCCAGCAGCTTGGTCAGTGGCTCTGGGGCCAACGTCCTGACTTTC	CASSLVSGSGANVLTF	NA	TRBV5-1	NA	TRBJ2-6
TGTGCCAGCAGCCAAGAAGGGCAGGGCGGTGGCTACACCTTC	CASSQEGQGGGYTF	NA	TRBV3-1/TRBV3-2	NA	TRBJ1-2
TGTGCCAGTAGTATTTCGGGGTTGCCCAATCAGCCCCAGCATTTT	CASSISGLPNQPQHF	NA	TRBV19	NA	TRBJ1-5
TGTGCCAGCAGTTTGACAGGGGGCACTGAAGCTTTCTTT	CASSLTGGTEAFF	TRBD1	TRBV27	NA	TRBJ1-1
TGTGCCAGCACCCGCCTGGGGACAGCTAACTATGGCTACACCTTC	CASTRLGTANYGYTF	TRBD1	TRBV9	NA	TRBJ1-2
TGTGCCAGTAGTATCGTTACATTACAACAGCCCCAGCATTTT	CASSIVTLQQPQHF	NA	TRBV19	NA	TRBJ1-5
TGCGCCAGCAGCTTGCAAAGCGGGGGGGCCGGGACCGGGGAGCTGTTTTTT	CASSLQSGGAGTGELFF	TRBD2	TRBV5-1	NA	TRBJ2-2
TGTGCCAGCAGCAAGGGGGCGGGGATTACAGCTGAAGCTTTCTTT	CASSKGAGITAEAFF	TRBD1	TRBV3-1/TRBV3-2	NA	TRBJ1-1
TGCAGCGCCTTGAACCCCAGGTCGCTGATGAACACTGAAGCTTTCTTT	CSALNPRSLMNTEAFF	NA	TRBV29-1	NA	TRBJ1-1
TGTGCCACCAGCCCAACGGGTCAGCCCCAGCATTTT	CATSPTGQPQHF	NA	TRBV15	NA	TRBJ1-5
TGTGCCAGCAGAGAGGATAGCAATCAGCCCCAGCATTTT	CASREDSNQPQHF	NA	TRBV6-5	NA	TRBJ1-5
TGTGCCAGCAGTGAACAACCGGGAAATTCACCCCTCCACTTT	CASSEQPGNSPLHF	NA	TRBV6-1	few	TRBJ1-6
TGTGCCAGCAGCCGGGGGGCGGGGGATGAGCAGTTCTTC	CASSRGAGDEQFF	NA	TRBV3-1/TRBV3-2	NA	TRBJ2-1
TGTGCCAGCAGCTTCGGGCGGGGGCCTACCGGGGAGCTGTTTTTT	CASSFGRGPTGELFF	NA	TRBV7-9	NA	TRBJ2-2
TGTGCCAGCAGCCCGGACAGGGGGAATCCCTACGAGCAGTACTTC	CASSPDRGNPYEQYF	TRBD1	TRBV25-1	NA	TRBJ2-7
TGTGCCAGCAGCCCCGCCGGACAACGCCAAGAGACCCAGTACTTC	CASSPAGQRQETQYF	NA	TRBV7-8	NA	TRBJ2-5
TGCGCCACCCGGCTTGGGATGCTGGGAGTTGCTAACACCGGGGAGCTGTTTTTT	CATRLGMLGVANTGELFF	NA	TRBV5-1	NA	TRBJ2-2
TGTGCCAGCAGTGAAATGGTTTGGGCGGGAGACACCGGGGAGCTGTTTTTT	CASSEMVWAGDTGELFF	TRBD2	TRBV6-1	NA	TRBJ2-2
TGTGCCAGCTCAAGCGTGACAGTCGACCAGCCCCAGCATTTT	CASSSVTVDQPQHF	NA	TRBV18	NA	TRBJ1-5
TGCGCCAGCAGTGAGCTCGACGAGCAGTACTTC	CASSELDEQYF	NA	TRBV10-2	NA	TRBJ2-7
TGCGCCAGCAGCATGACAGTAGCCAAAAACATTCAGTACTTC	CASSMTVAKNIQYF	NA	TRBV5-1	NA	TRBJ2-4
TGTGCCAGTACCCAAAACGGACAGGGGGCGAACACCGGGGAGCTGTTTTTT	CASTQNGQGANTGELFF	TRBD1	TRBV19	few	TRBJ2-2
TGTGCCAGTAGTAAGGACAGGGGAACAGGCACAGATACGCAGTATTTT	CASSKDRGTGTDTQYF	TRBD1	TRBV19	NA	TRBJ2-3
TGCGCCAGCAGTGACTATTTCGGCGGGGGGACCCAAGAGACCCAGTACTTC	CASSDYFGGGTQETQYF	TRBD2	TRBV10-2	NA	TRBJ2-5
TGTGCCAGCAGGCGGGGACTACCAATCCAAGAGACCCAGTACTTC	CASRRGLPIQETQYF	TRBD2	TRBV2	NA	TRBJ2-5
TGTGCCAGCAAAGGGGCCGGGGCTAGCGACCACAATGAGCAGTTCTTC	CASKGAGASDHNEQFF	NA	TRBV28	NA	TRBJ2-1